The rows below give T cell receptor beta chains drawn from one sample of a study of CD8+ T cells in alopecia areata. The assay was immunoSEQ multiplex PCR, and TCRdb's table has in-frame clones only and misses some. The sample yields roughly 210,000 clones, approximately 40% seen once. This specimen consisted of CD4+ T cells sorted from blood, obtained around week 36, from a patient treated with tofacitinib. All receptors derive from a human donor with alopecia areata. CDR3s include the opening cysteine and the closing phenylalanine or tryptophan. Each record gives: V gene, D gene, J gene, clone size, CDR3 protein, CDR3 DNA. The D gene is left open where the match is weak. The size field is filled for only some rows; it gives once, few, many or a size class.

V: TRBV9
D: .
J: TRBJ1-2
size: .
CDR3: CASSVGVGSYGYTF
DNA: TGTGCCAGCAGCGTAGGGGTTGGCTCCTATGGCTACACCTTC

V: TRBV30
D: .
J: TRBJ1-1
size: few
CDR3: CAWSDTEAFF
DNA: TGTGCCTGGAGTGATACTGAAGCTTTCTTT

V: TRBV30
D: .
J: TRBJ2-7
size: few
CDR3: CAYTGGQRLYEQYF
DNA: TGTGCCTACACCGGGGGACAGCGTCTCTACGAGCAGTACTTC

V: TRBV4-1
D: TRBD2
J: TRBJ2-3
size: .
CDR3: CASSQGGGAGSTDTQYF
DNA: TGCGCCAGCAGCCAAGGCGGGGGGGCCGGTAGCACAGATACGCAGTATTTT

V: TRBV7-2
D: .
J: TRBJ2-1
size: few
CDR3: CASSLDIGRDEQFF
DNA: TGTGCCAGCAGCTTAGACATCGGCCGGGATGAGCAGTTCTTC

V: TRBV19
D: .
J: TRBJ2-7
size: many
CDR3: CASSNPTASREQYF
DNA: TGTGCCAGTAGTAACCCAACCGCCTCGCGCGAGCAGTACTTC

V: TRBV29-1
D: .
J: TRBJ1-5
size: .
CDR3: CSAQDRSNQPQHF
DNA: TGCAGCGCCCAGGACCGAAGCAATCAGCCCCAGCATTTT

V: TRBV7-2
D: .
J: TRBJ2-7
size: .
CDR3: CASSLASGAYEQYF
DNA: TGTGCCAGCAGCTTAGCTAGCGGCGCCTACGAGCAGTACTTC

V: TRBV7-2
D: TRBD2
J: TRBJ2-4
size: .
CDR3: CASRRMGLAGVENKNIQYF
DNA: TGTGCCAGCAGACGAATGGGACTAGCGGGAGTAGAGAACAAAAACATTCAGTACTTC

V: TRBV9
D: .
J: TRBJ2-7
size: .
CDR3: CASSVGGYSYEQYF
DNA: TGTGCCAGCAGCGTAGGTGGGTACTCCTACGAGCAGTACTTC

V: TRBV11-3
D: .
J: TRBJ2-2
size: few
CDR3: CASSSGPATGELFF
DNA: TGTGCCAGCAGCTCGGGACCCGCAACCGGGGAGCTGTTTTTT

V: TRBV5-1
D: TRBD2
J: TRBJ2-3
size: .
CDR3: CASSLGLAGPTDTQYF
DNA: TGCGCCAGCAGCTTGGGGCTAGCGGGGCCCACAGATACGCAGTATTTT

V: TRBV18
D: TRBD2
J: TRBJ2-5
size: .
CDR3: CASSPTSGTRETQYF
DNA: TGTGCCAGCTCACCAACTAGCGGGACGAGGGAGACCCAGTACTTC

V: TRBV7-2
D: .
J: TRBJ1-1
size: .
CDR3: CASSLGGDTEAFF
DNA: TGTGCCAGCAGCTTAGGAGGGGACACTGAAGCTTTCTTT

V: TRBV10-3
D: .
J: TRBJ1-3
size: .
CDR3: CAISESGRSSGNTIYF
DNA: TGTGCCATCAGTGAGTCGGGGCGTTCCTCTGGAAACACCATATATTTT

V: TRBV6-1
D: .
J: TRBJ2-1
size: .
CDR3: CASSEAKGNNNEQFF
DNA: TGTGCCAGCAGTGAAGCAAAGGGTAACAACAATGAGCAGTTCTTC

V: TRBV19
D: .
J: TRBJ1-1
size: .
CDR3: CASETGFGTEAFF
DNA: TGTGCCAGCGAAACAGGCTTTGGCACTGAAGCTTTCTTT

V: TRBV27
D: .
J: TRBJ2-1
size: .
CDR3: CASSLLGMDEQFF
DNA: TGTGCCAGCAGTTTATTAGGCATGGATGAGCAGTTCTTC

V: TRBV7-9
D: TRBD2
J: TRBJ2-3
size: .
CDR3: CASSRTSGSTDTQYF
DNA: TGTGCCAGCAGCCGGACTAGCGGGAGTACAGATACGCAGTATTTT

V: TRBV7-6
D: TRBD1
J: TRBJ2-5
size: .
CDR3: CASSLVGRGRETQYF
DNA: TGTGCCAGCAGCTTAGTCGGCAGGGGGCGAGAGACCCAGTACTTC

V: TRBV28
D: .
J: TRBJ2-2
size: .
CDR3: CASKVATGELFF
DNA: TGTGCCAGCAAGGTTGCAACCGGGGAGCTGTTTTTT

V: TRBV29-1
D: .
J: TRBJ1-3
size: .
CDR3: CSVLLGDTIYF
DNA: TGCAGCGTCCTTCTTGGGGACACCATATATTTT

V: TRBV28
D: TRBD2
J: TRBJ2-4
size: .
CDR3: CASRPTRTSGLAKNIQYF
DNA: TGTGCCAGCAGGCCCACCCGGACTAGCGGGCTAGCCAAAAACATTCAGTACTTC

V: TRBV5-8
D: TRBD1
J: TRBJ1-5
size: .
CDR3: CASSYGTGWGNQPQHF
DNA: TGTGCCAGCAGCTACGGGACAGGGTGGGGGAATCAGCCCCAGCATTTT

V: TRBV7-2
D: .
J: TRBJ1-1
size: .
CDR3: CASTFPNFLEAFF
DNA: TGTGCCAGCACCTTTCCGAATTTCCTCGAAGCTTTCTTT

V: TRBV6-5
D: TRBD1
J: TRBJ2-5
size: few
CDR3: CASSYSRGLKTQYF
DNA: TGTGCCAGCAGTTACAGCAGGGGGTTGAAGACCCAGTACTTC

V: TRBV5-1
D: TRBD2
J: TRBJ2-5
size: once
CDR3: CASSLDGTSVETQYF
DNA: TGCGCCAGCAGCTTGGATGGGACTAGCGTGGAGACCCAGTACTTC

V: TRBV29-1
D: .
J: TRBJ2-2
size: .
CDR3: CSVEERGAGNTGELFF
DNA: TGCAGCGTTGAAGAACGGGGGGCTGGCAACACCGGGGAGCTGTTTTTT

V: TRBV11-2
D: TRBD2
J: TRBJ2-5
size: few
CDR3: CASSFLRAGGGQETQYF
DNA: TGTGCCAGCAGCTTCCTCCGGGCGGGAGGGGGCCAAGAGACCCAGTACTTC

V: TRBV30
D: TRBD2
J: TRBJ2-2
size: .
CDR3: CAWSVAGERMAGELFF
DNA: TGTGCCTGGAGTGTAGCGGGAGAGAGGATGGCCGGGGAGCTGTTTTTT

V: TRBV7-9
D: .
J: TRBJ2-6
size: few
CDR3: CASTQILSGANVLTF
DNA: TGTGCCAGCACCCAAATACTCTCTGGGGCCAACGTCCTGACTTTC

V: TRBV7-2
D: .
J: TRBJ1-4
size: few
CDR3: CASSFRGANEKLFF
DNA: TGTGCCAGCAGCTTCCGGGGGGCTAATGAAAAACTGTTTTTT

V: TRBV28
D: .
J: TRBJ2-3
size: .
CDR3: CASRTEGTDTQYF
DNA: TGTGCCAGCCGGACAGAGGGCACAGATACGCAGTATTTT

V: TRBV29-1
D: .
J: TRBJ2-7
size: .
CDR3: CSVAPRGLLGEQYF
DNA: TGCAGCGTTGCCCCTAGAGGGCTTTTGGGCGAGCAGTACTTC

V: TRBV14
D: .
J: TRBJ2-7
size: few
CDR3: CASSRDGAYEQYF
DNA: TGTGCCAGCAGCCGGGACGGTGCCTACGAGCAGTACTTC

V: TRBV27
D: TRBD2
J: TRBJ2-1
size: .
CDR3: CASRALLAGGPYNEQFF
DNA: TGTGCCAGCAGAGCCCTTTTGGCGGGAGGGCCTTACAATGAGCAGTTCTTC

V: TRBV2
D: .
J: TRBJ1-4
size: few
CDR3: CASSEDRAKLFF
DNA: TGTGCCAGCAGTGAAGACAGGGCAAAACTGTTTTTT

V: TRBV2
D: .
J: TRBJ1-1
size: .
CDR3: CASKSWDGIYEAFF
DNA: TGTGCCAGCAAAAGTTGGGACGGTATTTATGAAGCTTTCTTT

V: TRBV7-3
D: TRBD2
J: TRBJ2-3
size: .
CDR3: CASSSYGLAPDTQYF
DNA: TGTGCCAGCAGCTCCTACGGACTAGCCCCTGATACGCAGTATTTT

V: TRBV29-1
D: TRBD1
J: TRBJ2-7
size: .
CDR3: CSVGQGTLIYEQYF
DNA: TGCAGCGTTGGACAGGGAACGTTAATCTACGAGCAGTACTTC

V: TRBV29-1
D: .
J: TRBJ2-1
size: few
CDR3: CSVSYPGGNEQFF
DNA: TGCAGCGTCTCATATCCTGGTGGCAATGAGCAGTTCTTC

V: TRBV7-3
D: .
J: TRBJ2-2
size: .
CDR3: CASSLTTATGELFF
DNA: TGTGCCAGCAGCTTAACAACAGCTACCGGGGAGCTGTTTTTT

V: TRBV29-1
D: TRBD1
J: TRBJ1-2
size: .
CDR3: CSVRRTGINYGYTF
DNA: TGCAGCGTCCGCCGGACAGGGATCAACTATGGCTACACCTTC

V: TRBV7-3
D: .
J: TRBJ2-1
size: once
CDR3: CASSLGGVSYNEQFF
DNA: TGTGCCAGCAGCTTAGGAGGGGTGTCCTACAATGAGCAGTTCTTC

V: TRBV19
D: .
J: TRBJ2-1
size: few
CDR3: CASSTGILVFF
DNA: TGTGCCAGTAGTACGGGGATTTTGGTTTTCTTC

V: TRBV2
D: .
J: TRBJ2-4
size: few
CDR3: CASSLDRGLQYF
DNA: TGTGCCAGCAGTCTCGATAGGGGACTTCAGTACTTC

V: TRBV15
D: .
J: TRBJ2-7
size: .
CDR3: CATSRVGYSSYEQYF
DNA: TGTGCCACCAGCAGAGTGGGGTATAGCTCCTACGAGCAGTACTTC

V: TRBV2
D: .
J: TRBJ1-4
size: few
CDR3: CATQGEKLFF
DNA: TGTGCCACCCAGGGTGAAAAACTGTTTTTT

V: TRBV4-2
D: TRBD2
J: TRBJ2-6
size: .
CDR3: CASSQGTSGRVSGANVLTF
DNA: TGTGCCAGCAGCCAAGGGACTAGCGGGAGGGTCTCTGGGGCCAACGTCCTGACTTTC

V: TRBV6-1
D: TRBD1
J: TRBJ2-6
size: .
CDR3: CASSEAPGGQGASGANVLTF
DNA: TGTGCCAGCAGTGAAGCGCCAGGAGGACAGGGGGCATCTGGGGCCAACGTCCTGACTTTC

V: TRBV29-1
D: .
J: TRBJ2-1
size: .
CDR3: CSVDRQGYNEQFF
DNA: TGCAGCGTTGATCGCCAGGGCTACAATGAGCAGTTCTTC

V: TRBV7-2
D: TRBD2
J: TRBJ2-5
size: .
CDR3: CASSLKREGTQYF
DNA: TGTGCCAGCAGCTTAAAGAGGGAGGGGACCCAGTACTTC

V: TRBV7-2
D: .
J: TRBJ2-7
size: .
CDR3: CASSSGTRGQYF
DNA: TGTGCCAGCAGCTCCGGGACTCGCGGGCAGTACTTC

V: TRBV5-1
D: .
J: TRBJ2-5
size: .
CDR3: CASTEGVRKETQYF
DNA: TGCGCCAGCACCGAAGGGGTGAGAAAAGAGACCCAGTACTTC

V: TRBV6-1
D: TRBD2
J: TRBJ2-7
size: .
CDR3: CASSGAGREQYF
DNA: TGTGCCAGCAGTGGAGCGGGGCGCGAGCAGTACTTC

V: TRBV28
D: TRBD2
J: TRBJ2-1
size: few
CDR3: CGWASGSFNNEQFF
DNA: TGTGGTTGGGCTAGCGGGAGCTTCAACAATGAGCAGTTCTTC

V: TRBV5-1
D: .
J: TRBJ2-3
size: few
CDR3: CASSLGPAGASKSTDTQYF
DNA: TGCGCCAGCAGCCTGGGCCCCGCCGGGGCCAGCAAGAGCACAGATACGCAGTATTTT

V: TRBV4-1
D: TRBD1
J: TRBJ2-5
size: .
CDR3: CASSQERWGGQGGTQYF
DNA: TGCGCCAGCAGCCAGGAAAGATGGGGAGGACAGGGGGGGACCCAGTACTTC

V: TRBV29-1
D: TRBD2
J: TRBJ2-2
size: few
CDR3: CSVEGLAGGIGELFF
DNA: TGCAGCGTTGAGGGACTAGCGGGAGGGATAGGGGAGCTGTTTTTT

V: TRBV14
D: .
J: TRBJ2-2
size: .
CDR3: CASSHWEDRLTGELFF
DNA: TGTGCCAGCAGCCATTGGGAGGACAGACTCACCGGGGAGCTGTTTTTT